This note documents a single T cell receptor beta chain sequence. What it binds is not known. The data originate from a study of Ad26.COV2.S vaccination and SARS-CoV-2 variants. General study points: Vaccinated and placebo-treated recipients had similar non-spike TCR breadth. After vaccination, reports described spike-specific CD8+ and CD4+ T cell responses as showing substantial breadth.

Germline trimming cut 2 bases from V and 5 bases from J; bases unmatched to any gene: 5. This CDR3 spans 14 amino acids. CDR1 LGHNA and CDR2 YSLEER come from the germline V gene. Treatment defined: around 19 received Ad26.COV2.S at low or high dose, single or two shots; about 5 received placebo; per-sample allocation not given. Day 63 following the first vaccine or placebo injection was when the samples were taken. The donor was a Boston adult aged 18-55 years. The method was immunoSEQ multiplex PCR; TCRdb's version includes in-frame clones alone and lacks a portion of them. The top ten hold roughly 3.1% of the sample, which has around 320,000 clones, roughly 84% seen once.

Here the sequenced sample was peripheral blood, taken in a trial of Ad26.COV2.S vaccine versus placebo. V gene TRBV4-3 combines with J gene TRBJ1-1, with 7 bases identical to TRBD1. This receptor was identified in a person aged 18-65 years who received the Ad26.COV2.S COVID-19 vaccine or a placebo. The CDR3 bases are TGCGCCAGCAGCCAACACGACAGGGTGACTGAAGCTTTCTTT. It translates to CASSQHDRVTEAFF.